These T cell receptor beta chains were read from a single sample in a study of cytomegalovirus exposure and HLA in healthy donors. TCRdb's table, derived via immunoSEQ multiplex PCR, lists solely in-frame clones and lacks some. This table has roughly 100,000 clones, roughly three quarters appearing once. The specimen sequenced was PBMCs. The receptor set was obtained from a man in his thirties or forties in good health and CMV-seronegative. CDR3s include the opening cysteine and the closing phenylalanine or tryptophan. The D gene is left open where the match is weak. Not every row has a clone size; where given, it reads once, few, many or a size class.

d_gene: .; v_gene: TRBV6-5; j_gene: TRBJ1-2; abundance: .; CDR3aa: CASSYAGGSYGYTF; CDR3nt: TGTGCCAGCAGTTACGCTGGAGGAAGCTATGGCTACACCTTC
d_gene: .; v_gene: TRBV29-1; j_gene: TRBJ1-2; abundance: .; CDR3aa: CSVDSRDRDYGYTF; CDR3nt: TGCAGCGTTGATTCCCGGGATCGGGACTATGGCTACACCTTC
d_gene: TRBD2; v_gene: TRBV14; j_gene: TRBJ2-7; abundance: .; CDR3aa: CASSPLGLADSSYEQYF; CDR3nt: TGTGCCAGCAGCCCCCTGGGACTAGCGGATTCCTCCTACGAGCAGTACTTC
d_gene: .; v_gene: TRBV28; j_gene: TRBJ2-1; abundance: .; CDR3aa: CASSSTGNTHRNEQFF; CDR3nt: TGTGCCAGCAGTTCAACAGGGAATACTCATCGCAATGAGCAGTTCTTC
d_gene: TRBD1; v_gene: TRBV19; j_gene: TRBJ2-1; abundance: .; CDR3aa: CASSTSVGTGYNEQFF; CDR3nt: TGTGCCAGTAGTACTTCCGTGGGGACAGGATACAATGAGCAGTTCTTC
d_gene: .; v_gene: TRBV6-5; j_gene: TRBJ1-4; abundance: .; CDR3aa: CASSYSSGGKLFF; CDR3nt: TGTGCCAGCAGTTACTCCTCCGGAGGGAAACTGTTTTTT
d_gene: TRBD2; v_gene: TRBV7-2; j_gene: TRBJ2-3; abundance: .; CDR3aa: CASSPRLAGETQYF; CDR3nt: TGTGCCAGCAGCCCACGACTAGCGGGTGAAACGCAGTATTTT
d_gene: TRBD2; v_gene: TRBV6-1; j_gene: TRBJ2-1; abundance: .; CDR3aa: CASSGGSGRTYNEQFF; CDR3nt: TGTGCCAGCAGTGGGGGTAGCGGGAGGACGTACAATGAGCAGTTCTTC
d_gene: .; v_gene: TRBV30; j_gene: TRBJ1-3; abundance: .; CDR3aa: CAWGPGNSGNTIYF; CDR3nt: TGTGCCTGGGGCCCGGGGAACTCTGGAAACACCATATATTTT
d_gene: .; v_gene: TRBV6-1; j_gene: TRBJ2-7; abundance: .; CDR3aa: CASSRSGTSYEQYF; CDR3nt: TGTGCCAGCAGTCGATCCGGGACAAGCTACGAGCAGTACTTC
d_gene: .; v_gene: TRBV7-9; j_gene: TRBJ2-7; abundance: few; CDR3aa: CASSASSNHEQYF; CDR3nt: TGTGCCAGCAGCGCCTCTAGTAACCACGAGCAGTACTTC
d_gene: TRBD2; v_gene: TRBV4-3; j_gene: TRBJ2-3; abundance: few; CDR3aa: CASSQGTSGSFTDTQYF; CDR3nt: TGCGCCAGCAGCCAAGGTACTAGCGGGAGCTTTACAGATACGCAGTATTTT
d_gene: .; v_gene: TRBV5-4; j_gene: TRBJ2-5; abundance: once; CDR3aa: CASSLVGAQQETQYF; CDR3nt: TGTGCCAGCAGCTTGGTGGGGGCACAACAAGAGACCCAGTACTTC
d_gene: .; v_gene: TRBV18; j_gene: TRBJ2-5; abundance: once; CDR3aa: CASSPGHRETQYF; CDR3nt: TGTGCCAGCTCACCGGGACATAGGGAGACCCAGTACTTC
d_gene: TRBD1; v_gene: TRBV5-4; j_gene: TRBJ2-5; abundance: few; CDR3aa: CASSSGGSRETQYF; CDR3nt: TGTGCCAGCAGCTCAGGGGGTAGTAGAGAGACCCAGTACTTC
d_gene: .; v_gene: TRBV19; j_gene: TRBJ1-5; abundance: .; CDR3aa: CASNLDGGWSNQPQHF; CDR3nt: TGTGCCAGTAATTTGGATGGGGGCTGGAGCAATCAGCCCCAGCATTTT
d_gene: .; v_gene: TRBV5-5; j_gene: TRBJ1-2; abundance: .; CDR3aa: CASRRDYGYTF; CDR3nt: TGTGCCAGCAGGCGGGACTATGGCTACACCTTC
d_gene: TRBD1; v_gene: TRBV6-6; j_gene: TRBJ1-5; abundance: few; CDR3aa: CASRKGQENNQPQHF; CDR3nt: TGTGCCAGCAGAAAGGGACAGGAAAACAATCAGCCCCAGCATTTT
d_gene: .; v_gene: TRBV15; j_gene: TRBJ2-6; abundance: .; CDR3aa: CATSRRAGSGANVLTF; CDR3nt: TGTGCCACCAGCAGGAGAGCAGGGTCTGGGGCCAACGTCCTGACTTTC
d_gene: .; v_gene: TRBV5-4; j_gene: TRBJ2-1; abundance: .; CDR3aa: CASSLLYSGVDEQFF; CDR3nt: TGTGCCAGCAGCCTTCTCTATTCAGGGGTGGATGAGCAGTTCTTC
d_gene: .; v_gene: TRBV6-5; j_gene: TRBJ2-6; abundance: few; CDR3aa: CASSLEWAGANVLTF; CDR3nt: TGTGCCAGCAGTCTAGAATGGGCTGGGGCCAACGTCCTGACTTTC
d_gene: .; v_gene: TRBV19; j_gene: TRBJ2-4; abundance: once; CDR3aa: CASSQGGPRNIQYF; CDR3nt: TGTGCCAGTAGTCAAGGTGGTCCGAGGAACATTCAGTACTTC
d_gene: TRBD1; v_gene: TRBV13; j_gene: TRBJ2-7; abundance: .; CDR3aa: CASSKGRTGGVYEQYF; CDR3nt: TGTGCCAGCAGCAAAGGGCGGACAGGGGGCGTTTACGAGCAGTACTTC
d_gene: TRBD2; v_gene: TRBV14; j_gene: TRBJ2-5; abundance: .; CDR3aa: CASSQEGRLAGGRQETQYF; CDR3nt: TGTGCCAGCAGCCAAGAGGGGCGACTAGCGGGAGGACGGCAAGAGACCCAGTACTTC
d_gene: TRBD2; v_gene: TRBV5-1; j_gene: TRBJ2-7; abundance: .; CDR3aa: CASSLKAGASYEQYF; CDR3nt: TGCGCCAGCAGCTTGAAAGCGGGGGCGTCCTACGAGCAGTACTTC
d_gene: .; v_gene: TRBV29-1; j_gene: TRBJ2-7; abundance: .; CDR3aa: CSVEGPERGKYF; CDR3nt: TGCAGCGTTGAAGGCCCCGAAAGGGGGAAGTACTTC
d_gene: TRBD2; v_gene: TRBV28; j_gene: TRBJ2-1; abundance: few; CDR3aa: CASTPPGLADILGEQFF; CDR3nt: TGTGCCAGCACCCCTCCGGGACTAGCGGATATACTTGGTGAGCAGTTCTTC
d_gene: .; v_gene: TRBV27; j_gene: TRBJ2-7; abundance: once; CDR3aa: CASAYGASSSYEQYF; CDR3nt: TGTGCCAGCGCTTATGGGGCCTCTAGCTCCTACGAGCAGTACTTC
d_gene: TRBD1; v_gene: TRBV5-6; j_gene: TRBJ1-1; abundance: .; CDR3aa: CASSFGTGWDTEAFF; CDR3nt: TGTGCCAGCAGCTTTGGGACAGGGTGGGACACTGAAGCTTTCTTT
d_gene: TRBD2; v_gene: TRBV5-5; j_gene: TRBJ2-3; abundance: .; CDR3aa: CASSSGLAGDSDTQYF; CDR3nt: TGTGCCAGCAGCTCGGGACTAGCGGGAGACTCAGATACGCAGTATTTT
d_gene: .; v_gene: TRBV19; j_gene: TRBJ2-1; abundance: .; CDR3aa: CASSIGLAIFSYNEQFF; CDR3nt: TGTGCCAGTAGTATCGGGCTAGCGATATTCTCCTACAATGAGCAGTTCTTC
d_gene: TRBD2; v_gene: TRBV6-5; j_gene: TRBJ2-1; abundance: .; CDR3aa: CASSYQGLAGLGEQFF; CDR3nt: TGTGCCAGCAGTTACCAAGGACTAGCGGGATTGGGTGAGCAGTTCTTC
d_gene: TRBD1; v_gene: TRBV6-1; j_gene: TRBJ2-2; abundance: .; CDR3aa: CASRTGTGKTGELFF; CDR3nt: TGTGCCAGCAGGACCGGGACAGGGAAGACCGGGGAGCTGTTTTTT
d_gene: .; v_gene: TRBV2; j_gene: TRBJ2-7; abundance: .; CDR3aa: CASRWDTTYEQYF; CDR3nt: TGTGCCAGCAGATGGGACACTACCTACGAGCAGTACTTC
d_gene: TRBD2; v_gene: TRBV11-3; j_gene: TRBJ2-2; abundance: .; CDR3aa: CASSFAGLAADMNTGELFF; CDR3nt: TGTGCCAGCAGCTTCGCGGGACTAGCGGCCGACATGAACACCGGGGAGCTGTTTTTT
d_gene: .; v_gene: TRBV7-9; j_gene: TRBJ2-1; abundance: .; CDR3aa: CASSLGAPRGNEQFF; CDR3nt: TGTGCCAGCAGCTTAGGCGCCCCGAGGGGGAATGAGCAGTTCTTC
d_gene: TRBD1; v_gene: TRBV7-6; j_gene: TRBJ2-1; abundance: .; CDR3aa: CASSLGGTGQYYNEQFF; CDR3nt: TGTGCCAGCAGCTTAGGGGGGACAGGCCAATACTACAATGAGCAGTTCTTC
d_gene: TRBD2; v_gene: TRBV6-5; j_gene: TRBJ2-1; abundance: .; CDR3aa: CASRLGPSGYNEQFF; CDR3nt: TGTGCCAGCAGACTGGGGCCTAGCGGTTACAATGAGCAGTTCTTC
d_gene: .; v_gene: TRBV18; j_gene: TRBJ2-1; abundance: once; CDR3aa: CASSPRVQGDNEQFF; CDR3nt: TGTGCCAGCTCACCACGGGTACAGGGAGACAATGAGCAGTTCTTC
d_gene: .; v_gene: TRBV29-1; j_gene: TRBJ1-1; abundance: .; CDR3aa: CSVEESRGTEAFF; CDR3nt: TGCAGCGTTGAAGAATCACGAGGGACTGAAGCTTTCTTT
d_gene: .; v_gene: TRBV19; j_gene: TRBJ2-7; abundance: .; CDR3aa: CASSISHGGPSYEQYF; CDR3nt: TGTGCCAGTAGTATTAGCCACGGGGGGCCCTCCTACGAGCAGTACTTC
d_gene: .; v_gene: TRBV19; j_gene: TRBJ2-7; abundance: once; CDR3aa: CASSPPPSRTDYIYEQYF; CDR3nt: TGTGCCAGTAGTCCCCCCCCGTCTCGGACAGACTACATCTACGAGCAGTACTTC
d_gene: .; v_gene: TRBV30; j_gene: TRBJ1-4; abundance: .; CDR3aa: CAWSGTASGKLFF; CDR3nt: TGTGCCTGGAGTGGGACTGCTAGTGGAAAACTGTTTTTT
d_gene: TRBD2; v_gene: TRBV4-2; j_gene: TRBJ2-3; abundance: .; CDR3aa: CASSQDGTTYDTQYF; CDR3nt: TGTGCCAGCAGCCAAGATGGGACTACCTACGATACGCAGTATTTT
d_gene: TRBD1; v_gene: TRBV7-3; j_gene: TRBJ2-2; abundance: few; CDR3aa: CASSPGTGFLTGELFF; CDR3nt: TGTGCCAGCAGCCCTGGGACAGGATTCCTCACCGGGGAGCTGTTTTTT
d_gene: .; v_gene: TRBV7-2; j_gene: TRBJ1-1; abundance: .; CDR3aa: CASRTGVGGFEAFF; CDR3nt: TGTGCCAGCAGGACCGGTGTGGGGGGTTTTGAAGCTTTCTTT
d_gene: .; v_gene: TRBV7-2; j_gene: TRBJ2-1; abundance: few; CDR3aa: CASSLESGKLQFF; CDR3nt: TGTGCCAGCAGCTTAGAATCCGGGAAGCTGCAGTTCTTC
d_gene: TRBD1; v_gene: TRBV7-8; j_gene: TRBJ1-4; abundance: .; CDR3aa: CASSRMGQPNEKLFF; CDR3nt: TGTGCCAGCAGCCGTATGGGACAGCCCAATGAAAAACTGTTTTTT